A single sample gave rise to the 17 T cell receptor beta chains below, sequenced in a study of CXCR3-negative and CXCR3-positive naive CD8 T cells. Broader study findings: Researchers report that CXCR3-positive naive cells carry more hydrophobic TRB CDR3s than CXCR3-negative naive cells.

For these TCRs, the target antigens are not known. The authors prepared UMI-labeled TRB cDNA libraries by 5' RACE. For each CDR3 protein, TCRdb gives one entry from its re-call of the 5' RACE reads, without DNA. The sample data list over 95,000 distinct CDR3 sequences. The sequencing input was naive CXCR3+ CD8+ T cells from blood. As to subset: CD45RO-CCR7+CD27+CD95- naive CD8+ T cells expressing CXCR3 (TNR3+). The receptors were sampled from a human donor in good health. Some clones in this sample may be carry-over from other donors' samples.

The chain employs TRBV19 and TRBJ2-7; TCRdb returns TRBD2, unconfirmable since there is no DNA. Germline V gene lookup returns CDR1 LNHDA and CDR2 SQIVND (reference sequence). This CDR3 region has 15 residues. The CDR3 region is CASSMSVRGIYEQYF.

J is TRBJ1-1 and V is TRBV29-1; no DNA is available, so the TRBD1 call from TCRdb remains unchecked. The CDR3 runs to 13 residues. Germline V lookup: CDR1 SQVTM, CDR2 ANQGSEA. The CDR3 is CSVGSWGGTEAFF.

The chain links TRBV6-2 or TRBV6-3 to TRBJ2-1; TCRdb's D gene call, TRBD2, goes unchecked for lack of DNA. CDR1 MNHEY and CDR2 SVGEGT come from the germline V gene. The CDR3 contains 13 residues. The chain's CDR3 is CASSWLASNEQFF.

The V gene is TRBV6-4, the J gene TRBJ1-1. The CDR3 contains 14 residues. CDR1 is MRHNA and CDR2 is SNTAGT in the germline V gene. CDR3 in amino acids: CASSDSSENTEAFF.

The chain couples TRBV27 to TRBJ2-1; TCRdb's D call of TRBD2 is untestable without DNA. Germline lookup yields CDR1 MNHEY and CDR2 SMNVEV (reference sequence). The CDR3 sequence is 15 residues long. The CDR3 is CASSLATPSYNEQFF.

The CDR3 loop is CASSFSGQANYGYTF. The chain joins TRBV5-5 to TRBJ1-2; TCRdb proposes TRBD1, but this gene call is untestable without DNA. CDR1 is SGHKS and CDR2 is YYEKEE in the germline V gene (reference sequence). CDR3 length equals 15 residues.

The rearrangement links TRBV12-3 or TRBV12-4 to TRBJ1-6; checking the TCRdb D call of TRBD1 is not possible without DNA. CDR3 length: 15 residues. The CDR3 is CASSLSGQGNTPLHF.

J is TRBJ2-2 and V is TRBV28; the TCRdb call, TRBD2, lacks DNA for checking. CDR1 is MDHEN, CDR2 SYDVKM, per germline. This CDR3 region has 15 residues. The CDR3 loop is CASSHMGLNTGELFF.

CDR3 sequence: CASSFNTEAFF. The rearrangement uses TRBV12-3 or TRBV12-4 and TRBJ1-1. The CDR3 sequence is 11 residues long.

CDR3 residues: CSVGGLYGYTF. The genes are TRBV29-1 and TRBJ1-2. Per germline, CDR1 SQVTM and CDR2 ANQGSEA. The CDR3 consists of 11 residues.

The genes are TRBV5-4 and TRBJ2-5; TCRdb selects TRBD2, and the lack of DNA leaves this call unchecked. Germline CDR1 reads SGHNT; CDR2 reads YYREEE (reference sequence). CDR3 length: 16 amino acids. CDR3 protein: CASSFHPLAGEETQYF.

The chain recombines TRBV29-1 with TRBJ2-1; TCRdb lists TRBD2, though no DNA is available to test this call. Germline loops: CDR1 SQVTM, CDR2 ANQGSEA. The CDR3 length is 16 residues. The CDR3: CSVQTLLAGVGNEQFF.

The V call is TRBV12-3 or TRBV12-4, the J call TRBJ1-2; the D gene TCRdb calls, TRBD1, cannot be checked with no DNA. The CDR3 is made up of 15 amino acids. CDR3 residues: CASSLWDIVNYGYTF.

The chain carries TRBV4-1 and TRBJ1-2. Germline lookup yields CDR1 MGHRA and CDR2 YSYEKL. The CDR3 consists of 16 residues. The CDR3 loop is CASSQDPGLTNYGYTF.

This chain connects TRBV7-9 to TRBJ2-4; TCRdb's D call, TRBD1, is unchecked because there is no DNA. This CDR3 contains 14 residues. The germline V gene encodes CDR1 SEHNR and CDR2 FQNEAQ (reference sequence). The CDR3 is CASSPPGEKNIQYF.

This chain links TRBV5-1 with TRBJ2-1; TCRdb's D gene call, TRBD1, goes unchecked for lack of DNA. CDR1 SGHRS and CDR2 YFSETQ come from the germline V gene. There are 14 residues in the CDR3. The CDR3 sequence is CASSPPDNNNEQFF.

J is TRBJ2-5 and V is TRBV21-1; checking the TCRdb D call of TRBD1 is not possible without DNA. TRBV21-1 is a known pseudogene. The length of the CDR3 is 16 residues. CDR3 sequence reads: CASSTKGYREQETQYF.